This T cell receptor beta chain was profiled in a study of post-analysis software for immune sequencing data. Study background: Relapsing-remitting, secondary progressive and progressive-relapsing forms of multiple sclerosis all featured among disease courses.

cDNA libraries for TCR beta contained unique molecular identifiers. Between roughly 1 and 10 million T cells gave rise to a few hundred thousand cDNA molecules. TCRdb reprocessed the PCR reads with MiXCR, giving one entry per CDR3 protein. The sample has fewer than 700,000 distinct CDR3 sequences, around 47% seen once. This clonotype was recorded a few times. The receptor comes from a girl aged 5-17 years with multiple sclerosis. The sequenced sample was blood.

The CDR3 sequence is CASSPGLGPETQYF. Written as DNA, the CDR3 is TGTGCCAGCAGCCCAGGACTAGGACCGGAGACCCAGTACTTC. The rearrangement uses TRBV5-6 and TRBJ2-5; 7 bases fit TRBD2. Germline lookup yields CDR1 SGHDT and CDR2 YYEEEE. The CDR3 has 14 residues. The V and J ends lost 4 bases and 5 bases, in that order; junction bases with no gene match: 8.